Presented here are 5 T cell receptor beta chains from one specimen sequenced in a study of blood T cell repertoires in COVID-19. The assay was immunoSEQ multiplex PCR, and TCRdb's table has in-frame clones only and misses some. This table holds 400,000 to 500,000 clones, approximately 91% found once. Sequencing input: PBMCs or T cells enriched from blood (not recorded which). Source of these receptors: a woman aged 18-35 years who had been exposed to COVID-19.

The chain recombines TRBV5-1 with TRBJ1-4; D remains unclear. The CDR3 is made up of 14 amino acids. Germline CDR1 SGHRS, CDR2 YFSETQ. Deletions cut 2 bases from V and 8 bases from J, with 13 bases between. CDR3 nucleotide sequence: TGCGCCAGCAGCTTTGGGTTCATGGAGGAAAAACTGTTTTTT. Encoded protein: CASSFGFMEEKLFF.

The rearrangement links TRBV28 to TRBJ2-1, with D maybe TRBD1 (7 bases). The CDR3 runs to 19 residues. Looked up from germline, CDR1 is MDHEN and CDR2 is SYDVKM. V lost 7 bases, J lost 0 bases, and 25 bases lay in between. The CDR3 sequence is CASKDGGLTGVSSYNEQFF. In nucleotides, the CDR3 is TGTGCCAGCAAGGATGGGGGGCTAACAGGGGTAAGCTCCTACAATGAGCAGTTCTTC.

The chain recombines TRBV2 with TRBJ1-1, with TRBD1 identical over 11 bases. Looked up from germline, CDR1 is SNHLY and CDR2 is FYNNEI. There are 14 residues in the CDR3. The trim removed 5 bases at V and 6 bases at J, leaving 5 bases unmatched. CDR3 amino acids: CASSSGTGGPEAFF. The CDR3 region has the DNA TGTGCCAGCAGTTCCGGGACAGGGGGTCCTGAAGCTTTCTTT.

V and J are TRBV18 and TRBJ1-5; possible D gene TRBD1, 6 bases. Trimming removed 4 bases from V and 3 bases from J, with 7 bases in between. Germline lookup yields CDR1 KGHSH and CDR2 LQKENI. CDR3 length: 13 residues. CDR3: CASSRDNNQPQHF. CDR3 nucleotides: TGTGCCAGCTCACGGGACAACAATCAGCCCCAGCATTTT.

The chain has TRBV2 and TRBJ1-4; tentative D call: TRBD1 (6 bases). The length of the CDR3 is 14 residues. V lost 2 bases and J 8 bases, leaving 12 bases between the germline ends. CDR1 SNHLY and CDR2 FYNNEI come from the germline V gene. The CDR3 DNA follows: TGTGCCAGCAGTGAAAGGACAGCCCCGGAAAAACTGTTTTTT. Its protein is CASSERTAPEKLFF.